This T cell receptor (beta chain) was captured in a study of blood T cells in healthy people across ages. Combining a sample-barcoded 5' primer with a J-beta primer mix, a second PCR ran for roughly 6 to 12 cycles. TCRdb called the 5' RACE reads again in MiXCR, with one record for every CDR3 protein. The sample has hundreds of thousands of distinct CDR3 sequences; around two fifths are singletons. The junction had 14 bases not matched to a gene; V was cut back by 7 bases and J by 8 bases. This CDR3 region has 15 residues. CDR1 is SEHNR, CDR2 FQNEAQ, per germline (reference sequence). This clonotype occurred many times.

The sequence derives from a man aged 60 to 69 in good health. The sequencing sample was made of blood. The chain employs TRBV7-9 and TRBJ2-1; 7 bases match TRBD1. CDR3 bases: TGTGCCAGCACCCCTTTGTCACAGGGGTCCGATGAGCAGTTCTTC. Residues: CASTPLSQGSDEQFF.